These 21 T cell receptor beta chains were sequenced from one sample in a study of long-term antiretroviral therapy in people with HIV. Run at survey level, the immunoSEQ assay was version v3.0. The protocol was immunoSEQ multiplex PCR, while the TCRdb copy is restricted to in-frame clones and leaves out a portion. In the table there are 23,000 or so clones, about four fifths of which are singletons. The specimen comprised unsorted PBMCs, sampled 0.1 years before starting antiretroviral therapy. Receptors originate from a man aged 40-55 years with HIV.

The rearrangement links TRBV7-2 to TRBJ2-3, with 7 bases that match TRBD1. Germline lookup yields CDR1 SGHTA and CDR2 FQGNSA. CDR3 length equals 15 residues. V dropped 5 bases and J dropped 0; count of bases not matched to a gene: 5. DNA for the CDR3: TGTGCCAGCAGCCCGGGACAGCTAAGCACAGATACGCAGTATTTT. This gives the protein CASSPGQLSTDTQYF.

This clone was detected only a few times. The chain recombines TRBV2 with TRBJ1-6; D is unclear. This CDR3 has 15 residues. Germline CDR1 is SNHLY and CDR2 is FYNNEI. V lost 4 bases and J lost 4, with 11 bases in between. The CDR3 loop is CASSGEQLYNSPLHF. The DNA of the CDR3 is TGTGCCAGCAGTGGCGAACAGCTTTATAATTCACCCCTCCACTTT.

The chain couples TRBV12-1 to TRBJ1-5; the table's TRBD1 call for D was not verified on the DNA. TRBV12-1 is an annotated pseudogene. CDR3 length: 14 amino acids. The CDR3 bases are TGTGCCAGCAGTCTCCTAGGGGGCAATCAGCCCCAGCATTTT. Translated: CASSLLGGNQPQHF.

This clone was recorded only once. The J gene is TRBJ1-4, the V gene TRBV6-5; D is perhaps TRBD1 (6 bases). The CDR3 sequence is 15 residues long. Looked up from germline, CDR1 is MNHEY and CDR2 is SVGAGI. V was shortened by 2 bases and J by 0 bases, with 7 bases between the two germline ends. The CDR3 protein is CASSYRDTTNEKLFF. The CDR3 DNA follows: TGTGCCAGCAGTTACCGGGACACAACTAATGAAAAACTGTTTTTT.

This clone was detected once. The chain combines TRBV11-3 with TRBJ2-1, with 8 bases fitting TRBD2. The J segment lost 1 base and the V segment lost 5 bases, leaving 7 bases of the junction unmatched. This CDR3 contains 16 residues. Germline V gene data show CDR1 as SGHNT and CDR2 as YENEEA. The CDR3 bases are TGTGCCAGCAGCCAGAGCGGGAGAGGGTCCTACAATGAGCAGTTCTTC. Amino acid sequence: CASSQSGRGSYNEQFF.

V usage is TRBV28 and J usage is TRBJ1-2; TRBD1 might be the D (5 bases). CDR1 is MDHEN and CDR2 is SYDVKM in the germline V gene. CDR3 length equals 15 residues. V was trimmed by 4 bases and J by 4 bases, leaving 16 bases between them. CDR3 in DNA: TGTGCCAGCAGTTACGGGGGAACAAGAGGCTATGGCTACACCTTC. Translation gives CASSYGGTRGYGYTF.

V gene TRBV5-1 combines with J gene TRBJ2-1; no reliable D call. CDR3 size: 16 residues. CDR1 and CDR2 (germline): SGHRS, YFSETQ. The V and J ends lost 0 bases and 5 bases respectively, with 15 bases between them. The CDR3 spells CASSLESAWENNEQFF. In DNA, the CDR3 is TGCGCCAGCAGCTTGGAAAGTGCTTGGGAAAACAATGAGCAGTTCTTC.

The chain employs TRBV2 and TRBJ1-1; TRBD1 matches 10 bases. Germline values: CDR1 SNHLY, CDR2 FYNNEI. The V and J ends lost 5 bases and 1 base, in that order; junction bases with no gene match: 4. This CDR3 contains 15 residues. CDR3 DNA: TGTGCCAGCAGTTGGGACAGGGGACAGAACACTGAAGCTTTCTTT. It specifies CASSWDRGQNTEAFF.

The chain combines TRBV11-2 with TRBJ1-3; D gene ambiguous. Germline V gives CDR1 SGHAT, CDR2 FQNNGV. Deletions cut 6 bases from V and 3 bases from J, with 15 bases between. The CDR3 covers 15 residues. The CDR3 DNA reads TGTGCCAGCAGACCGCTAAGGGCCCTTGGAAACACCATATATTTT. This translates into CASRPLRALGNTIYF.

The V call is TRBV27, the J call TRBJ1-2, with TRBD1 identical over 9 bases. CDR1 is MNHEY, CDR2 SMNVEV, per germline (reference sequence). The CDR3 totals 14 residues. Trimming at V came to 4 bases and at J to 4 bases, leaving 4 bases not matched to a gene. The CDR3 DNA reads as TGTGCCAGCAGTTCAGACAGGGGGGCCTATGGCTACACCTTC. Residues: CASSSDRGAYGYTF.

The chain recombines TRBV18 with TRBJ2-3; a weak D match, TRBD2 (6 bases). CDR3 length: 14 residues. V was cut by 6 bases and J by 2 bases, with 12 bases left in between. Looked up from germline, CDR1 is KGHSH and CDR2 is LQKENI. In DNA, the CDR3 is TGTGCCAGCTCGCCCGGGACTTACACAGATACGCAGTATTTT. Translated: CASSPGTYTDTQYF.

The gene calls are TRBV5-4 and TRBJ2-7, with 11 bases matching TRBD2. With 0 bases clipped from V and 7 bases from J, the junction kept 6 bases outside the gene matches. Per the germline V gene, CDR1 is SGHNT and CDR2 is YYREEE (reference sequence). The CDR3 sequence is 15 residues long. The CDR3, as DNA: TGTGCCAGCAGCTTGGGGGTAGCGGGAGGGGGAGAGCAGTACTTC. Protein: CASSLGVAGGGEQYF.

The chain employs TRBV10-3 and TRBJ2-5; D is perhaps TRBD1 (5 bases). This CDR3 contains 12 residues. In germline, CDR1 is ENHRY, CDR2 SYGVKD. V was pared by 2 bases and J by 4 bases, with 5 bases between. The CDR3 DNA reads TGTGCCATCAGTGAGGGGGCAGAGACCCAGTACTTC. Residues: CAISEGAETQYF.

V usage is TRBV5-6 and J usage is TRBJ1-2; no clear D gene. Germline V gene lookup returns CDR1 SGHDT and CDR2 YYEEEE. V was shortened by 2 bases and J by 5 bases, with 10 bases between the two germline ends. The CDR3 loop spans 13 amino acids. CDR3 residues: CASSLPYGYGYTF. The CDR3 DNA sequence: TGTGCCAGCAGCTTACCCTACGGATATGGCTACACCTTC.

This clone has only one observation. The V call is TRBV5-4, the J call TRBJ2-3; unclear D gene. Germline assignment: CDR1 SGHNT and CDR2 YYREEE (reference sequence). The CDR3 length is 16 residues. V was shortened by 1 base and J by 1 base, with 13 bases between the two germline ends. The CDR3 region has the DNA TGTGCCAGCAGCTTGCCATCTGGTTTGCGCACAGATACGCAGTATTTT. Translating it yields CASSLPSGLRTDTQYF.

The CDR3 sequence: CASRTRDLNTGELFF. CDR3 DNA sequence: TGTGCCAGCAGAACCCGGGACTTGAACACCGGGGAGCTGTTTTTT. The rearrangement uses TRBV6-5 and TRBJ2-2; the D gene is possibly TRBD2 (6 bases). CDR3 length: 15 amino acids. V dropped 6 bases and J dropped 1 base, with 12 bases sitting between them. Germline assignment: CDR1 MNHEY and CDR2 SVGAGI.

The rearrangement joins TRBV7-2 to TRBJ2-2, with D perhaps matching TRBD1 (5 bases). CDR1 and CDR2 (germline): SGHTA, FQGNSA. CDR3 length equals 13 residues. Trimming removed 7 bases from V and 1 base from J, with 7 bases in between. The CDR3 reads CASIGQNTGELFF. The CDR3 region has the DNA TGTGCCAGCATCGGACAGAACACCGGGGAGCTGTTTTTT.

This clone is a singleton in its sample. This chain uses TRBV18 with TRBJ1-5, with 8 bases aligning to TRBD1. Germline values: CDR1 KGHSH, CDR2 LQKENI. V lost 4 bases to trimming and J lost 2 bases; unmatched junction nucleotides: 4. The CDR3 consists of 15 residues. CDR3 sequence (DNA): TGTGCCAGCTCACAGGACAGGGTTGGCAATCAGCCCCAGCATTTT. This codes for CASSQDRVGNQPQHF.

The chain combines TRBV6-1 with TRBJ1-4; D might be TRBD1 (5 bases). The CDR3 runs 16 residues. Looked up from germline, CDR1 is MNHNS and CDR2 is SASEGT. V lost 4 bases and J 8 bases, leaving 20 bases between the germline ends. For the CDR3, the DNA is TGTGCCAGCAGTGGAGGGGCAGCCCTCATCGGGGAAAAACTGTTTTTT. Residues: CASSGGAALIGEKLFF.

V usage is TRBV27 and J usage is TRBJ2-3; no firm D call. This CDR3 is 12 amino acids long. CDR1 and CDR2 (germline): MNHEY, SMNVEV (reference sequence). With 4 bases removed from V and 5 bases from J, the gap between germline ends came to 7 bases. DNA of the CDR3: TGTGCCAGCAGTTCCCGGATAGATACGCAGTATTTT. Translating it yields CASSSRIDTQYF.

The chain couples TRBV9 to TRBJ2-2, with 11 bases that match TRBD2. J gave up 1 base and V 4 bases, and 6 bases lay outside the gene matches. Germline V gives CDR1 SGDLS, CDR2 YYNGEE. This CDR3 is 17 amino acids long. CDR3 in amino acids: CASSSSTSGGNTGELFF. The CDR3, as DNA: TGTGCCAGCAGCTCTAGCACTAGCGGGGGGAACACCGGGGAGCTGTTTTTT.